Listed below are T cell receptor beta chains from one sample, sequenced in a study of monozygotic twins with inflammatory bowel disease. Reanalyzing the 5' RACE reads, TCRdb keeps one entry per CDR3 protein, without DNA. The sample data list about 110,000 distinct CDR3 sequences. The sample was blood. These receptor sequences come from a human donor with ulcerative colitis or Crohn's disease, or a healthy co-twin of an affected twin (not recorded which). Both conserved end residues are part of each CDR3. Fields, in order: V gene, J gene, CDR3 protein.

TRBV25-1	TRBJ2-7	CASSVRQGYEQYF
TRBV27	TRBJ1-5	CASSLVRGRNQPQHF
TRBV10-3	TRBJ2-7	CAIRQVAGDYEQYF
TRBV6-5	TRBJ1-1	CASSYSKGNYKAFF
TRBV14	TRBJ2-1	CASSQAIPGLGYNEQFF
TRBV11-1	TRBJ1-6	CASSLGQGYRSPLHF
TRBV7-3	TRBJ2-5	CASSLGLAGAETQYF
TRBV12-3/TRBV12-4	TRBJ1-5	CASSPPGQANQPQHF
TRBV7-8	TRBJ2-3	CASSLTGTSPDTQYF
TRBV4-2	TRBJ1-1	CASSHGQATEAFF
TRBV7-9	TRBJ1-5	CASSLGWDNSNQPQHF
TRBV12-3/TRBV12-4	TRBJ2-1	CASSTRTSGRDNEQFF
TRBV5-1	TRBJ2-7	CASSWQELSYYEQYF
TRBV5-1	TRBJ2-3	CASTSGEWTDTQYF
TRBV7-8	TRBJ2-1	CASSLRDSGRIFIEQFF
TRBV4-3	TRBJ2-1	CASSQDRGAVRGNEQFF